This is a list of T cell receptor beta chains from one sample in a study of blood T cell repertoires in COVID-19. Produced via immunoSEQ multiplex PCR; TCRdb's table is partial and in-frame only. The sample includes about 110,000 clones, about four fifths of them seen just once. The specimen sequenced was peripheral blood. These TCRs come from a woman aged 80 or over with acute or convalescent COVID-19. CDR3s include the opening cysteine and the closing phenylalanine or tryptophan. A D gene is named only where the DNA matches it firmly. A clone size is listed for some rows: how often the clone was seen (once, few, many), or a class if it is expanded.

CDR3nt,CDR3aa,abundance,j_gene,len,d_gene,v_gene
TGTGCCAGCAGCTTAGATCTGTGGGCGGGGAATGAGCAGTTCTTC,CASSLDLWAGNEQFF,-,TRBJ2-1,15,-,TRBV11-2
TGTGCCAGCAGCCAAGTGAGTAGCGGGAGCCGGTACAATGAGCAGTTCTTC,CASSQVSSGSRYNEQFF,-,TRBJ2-1,17,TRBD2,TRBV14
TGTGCCACCAGTGATAACAGGGGCGGTGAAAAACTGTTTTTT,CATSDNRGGEKLFF,-,TRBJ1-4,14,TRBD1,TRBV24-1
TGTGCCACCAGTGATTTTGGGGCAGGTAGGCACTACAATGAGCAGTTCTTC,CATSDFGAGRHYNEQFF,-,TRBJ2-1,17,-,TRBV24-1
TGCGGGGTGGGAGGCCTCACCGGGGAGCTGTTTTTT,CGVGGLTGELFF,-,TRBJ2-2,12,-,TRBV15
TGCGCCAGCAGCTTGGGTCAGGCGAACACTGAAGCTTTCTTT,CASSLGQANTEAFF,-,TRBJ1-1,14,-,TRBV5-1
TGTGCCAGCGAAAAGGAGACAGGTCGGGGCTACACCTTC,CASEKETGRGYTF,-,TRBJ1-2,13,-,TRBV25-1
TGTGCCACCAGCGCGATGGGGGGGGTAGAGACCCAGTACTTC,CATSAMGGVETQYF,few,TRBJ2-5,14,TRBD2,TRBV24-1
TGTGCCAGCACCTTAAATAGCGGCTCACAAGAGACCCAGTACTTC,CASTLNSGSQETQYF,-,TRBJ2-5,15,-,TRBV11-2
TGTGCCAGCAGCAACCGGGACAGGGGGCATGACGGGGAGCTGTTTTTT,CASSNRDRGHDGELFF,once,TRBJ2-2,16,TRBD1,TRBV3-1/TRBV3-2
TGCGCCAGCAGCCAGGGGGCGGATCAGCCCCAGCATTTT,CASSQGADQPQHF,-,TRBJ1-5,13,TRBD1,TRBV10-1
TGTGCCAGCAGCCCGTCCCTAGTAGGGGTTGGCTACACCTTC,CASSPSLVGVGYTF,few,TRBJ1-2,14,-,TRBV3-1/TRBV3-2
TGTGCCAGCAGCTTGGGACAGAAACCGTACTTC,CASSLGQKPYF,-,TRBJ2-5,11,TRBD1,TRBV7-9
TGTGCCAGCAGTGTTTTCAGGGGGGACGACACCGGGGAGCTGTTTTTT,CASSVFRGDDTGELFF,-,TRBJ2-2,16,-,TRBV6-1
TGTGCCAGCAGTGGGTTGCGGGAGGGCCTAGGAAATGAGCAGTTCTTC,CASSGLREGLGNEQFF,many,TRBJ2-1,16,TRBD2,TRBV6-1
TGTGCCAGCACCCCTCGGTGGCGGGAACTGTATTTT,CASTPRWRELYF,-,TRBJ2-3,12,-,TRBV12-3/TRBV12-4
TGTGCCAGCAGTTCTGACAGGGTGAGCGGCTACACCTTC,CASSSDRVSGYTF,-,TRBJ1-2,13,TRBD1,TRBV28
TGTGCCACCAGCAGAGAAGTGGCGGGATTTACCAAAAACATTCAGTACTTC,CATSREVAGFTKNIQYF,-,TRBJ2-4,17,-,TRBV15
TGTGCCAGCAGTCAAGATATCGAGAACAGGAAAGTAAACAATGAGCAGTTCTTC,CASSQDIENRKVNNEQFF,-,TRBJ2-1,18,-,TRBV3-1/TRBV3-2
TGTGCCAGCAGCTTACCAGGGACAGATACGCAGTATTTT,CASSLPGTDTQYF,-,TRBJ2-3,13,-,TRBV7-8
TGTGCCAGCAGCTCGGTCCTAGCGGGGGTCAATGAGCAGTTCTTC,CASSSVLAGVNEQFF,-,TRBJ2-1,15,TRBD2,TRBV4-2
TGTGCCAGCAGCGAGGGGGTGGCGGACACCGGGGAGCTGTTTTTT,CASSEGVADTGELFF,-,TRBJ2-2,15,-,TRBV7-9
TGTGCCAGCTCACCACCGACAGGGAATGTGCACACCGGGGAGCTGTTTTTT,CASSPPTGNVHTGELFF,-,TRBJ2-2,17,TRBD1,TRBV18
TGTGCCAGCAGTTCTGTTACGCAGTATTTT,CASSSVTQYF,-,TRBJ2-3,10,-,TRBV12-3/TRBV12-4
TGTGCCAGCAGCTTCGAGCGGGGCTACACCTTC,CASSFERGYTF,-,TRBJ1-2,11,-,TRBV5-5
TGTGCCAGCAGCTTGAGGAGGTCGGGACAGGGGTCAAGGAATGAGCAGTTCTTC,CASSLRRSGQGSRNEQFF,many,TRBJ2-1,18,TRBD1,TRBV5-6
TGTGCCAGTAGTCCCTCGGGGGTACTGGGCTACACCTTC,CASSPSGVLGYTF,once,TRBJ1-2,13,-,TRBV19
TGTGCCAGCAGATCAGGGGGTGGAAACTATGGCTACACCTTC,CASRSGGGNYGYTF,few,TRBJ1-2,14,TRBD1,TRBV28
TGTGCCAGCAGTGAGGCTGGACTAGCGCGGAGCTCCTACGAGCAGTACTTC,CASSEAGLARSSYEQYF,few,TRBJ2-7,17,TRBD2,TRBV2
TGTGCCACTGTAGCGGGAGGGAACAATGAGCAGTTCTTC,CATVAGGNNEQFF,-,TRBJ2-1,13,TRBD2,TRBV10-3
TGTGCCAGCAGCCGGGGGGATTCACCCCTCCACTTT,CASSRGDSPLHF,-,TRBJ1-6,12,-,TRBV7-9
TGTGCCAGCAGTTTAACAGGGTTTGAGGGCTACACCTTC,CASSLTGFEGYTF,many,TRBJ1-2,13,-,TRBV27
TGTGCCAGCAGCTCGACCAGGGGATATAATTCACCCCTCCACTTT,CASSSTRGYNSPLHF,-,TRBJ1-6,15,-,TRBV7-9
TGTGCCAGCAGCCAGAACAGGGAAGAGACCCAGTACTTC,CASSQNREETQYF,-,TRBJ2-5,13,-,TRBV3-1/TRBV3-2
TGTGCCAGCAAGATCCTCGGGGATGGGACTGAAGCTTTCTTT,CASKILGDGTEAFF,-,TRBJ1-1,14,-,TRBV27
TGCGCCAGCAGCTTAATAGGAGCCACAGATACGCAGTATTTT,CASSLIGATDTQYF,-,TRBJ2-3,14,-,TRBV5-1
TGTGCCAGCAGCCATAGCGGGGAAGGCCAAGAGACCCAGTACTTC,CASSHSGEGQETQYF,-,TRBJ2-5,15,TRBD2,TRBV3-1/TRBV3-2
TGTGCCAGCAGCCATGCAACAGGGGGCCACACTGAAGCTTTCTTT,CASSHATGGHTEAFF,-,TRBJ1-1,15,TRBD1,TRBV7-8
TGTGCCAGCAGCCGTATTTCGGGACAGCATAATTCACCCCTCCACTTT,CASSRISGQHNSPLHF,few,TRBJ1-6,16,TRBD1,TRBV5-6
TGTGCCAGCAGCTTAGGGCAGGGGAACACCGGGGAGCTGTTTTTT,CASSLGQGNTGELFF,-,TRBJ2-2,15,-,TRBV11-2
TGTGCCAGCAGCGCCGGCCCCACAGCTTCTGGGGCCAACGTCCTGACTTTC,CASSAGPTASGANVLTF,-,TRBJ2-6,17,-,TRBV9
TGCGCCAGCAGTGAGCCCCTAGCGGGAGATCACGAGCAGTACTTC,CASSEPLAGDHEQYF,-,TRBJ2-7,15,TRBD2,TRBV10-2
TGTGCCAGCAGCTTGCAGGAACCGAAGGTTCCCGAAGCTTTCTTT,CASSLQEPKVPEAFF,-,TRBJ1-1,15,-,TRBV5-5
TGTGCCAGCAGCCCAACATACAGGGGGCGGACTAGCGGGACGGCGGAGCAGTTCTTC,CASSPTYRGRTSGTAEQFF,-,TRBJ2-1,19,TRBD2,TRBV7-8